This T cell receptor (beta chain) was documented in a study of blood T cell repertoires in COVID-19. Study information: COVID-19 samples, acute and convalescent, were from the United States, Italy and Spain. The cDNA or gDNA used as material had been derived from T cells, B-cell-depleted T cells, or PBMCs.

Methods used by the authors: Researchers report that nucleated cell counts were estimated from reference gene primer amplification. Method: immunoSEQ multiplex PCR; TCRdb's copy keeps in-frame clones and lacks some. That table furnishes V, J and clone size, whereas the DNA furnished D and trimming. This table holds some 220,000 clones, 70% to 85% found once. The CDR3 sequence is 13 residues long. Trimming pared 5 bases from V and 5 bases from J, leaving 9 bases between. Germline CDR1 is SGHNT and CDR2 is YENEEA. The sample consisted of peripheral blood. The clonotype comes from a man in his fifties with active or convalescent COVID-19. V usage is TRBV11-3 and J usage is TRBJ2-2; D gene unclear. CDR3 sequence: CASSQSDTGELFF. CDR3 sequence (DNA): TGTGCCAGCAGCCAGAGCGATACCGGGGAGCTGTTTTTT. The complete variable domain, with remaining parts taken from reference TRBV11-3 and TRBJ2-2, reads EAGVVQSPRYKIIEKKQPVAFWCNPISGHNTLYWYLQNLGQGPELLIRYENEEAVDDSQLPKDRFSAERLKGVDSTLKIQPAELGDSAVYLCASSQSDTGELFFGEGSRLTVL.